Presented here are 18 T cell receptor beta chains from one specimen sequenced in a study of blood T cell repertoires in COVID-19. Profiled with immunoSEQ multiplex PCR; TCRdb holds only in-frame clones, not every one. Of a few hundred thousand clones listed, roughly nine tenths are singletons. The sequenced sample was peripheral blood. These receptors were collected from a woman aged 30 to 39 with COVID-19, enrolled during active disease.

This clone appeared a single time. V usage is TRBV29-1 and J usage is TRBJ1-1; D uncertain. The germline gives CDR1 SQVTM, CDR2 ANQGSEA. With 6 bases removed from V and 0 bases from J, the gap between germline ends came to 14 bases. The CDR3 length is 14 residues. CDR3 coding DNA: TGCAGCGTAACGGGAATTAGCATGAACACTGAAGCTTTCTTT. It translates to CSVTGISMNTEAFF.

The rearrangement joins TRBV5-6 to TRBJ2-7, with D possibly TRBD2 on 6 matching bases. Trimming left V 3 bases short and J 5 bases short, with 18 bases between. Germline V gives CDR1 SGHDT, CDR2 YYEEEE. The CDR3 runs 15 residues. CDR3: CASSSISIRGNEQYV. In DNA, the CDR3 is TGTGCCAGCAGCTCGATTTCAATTCGGGGGAACGAGCAGTACGTC.

The chain has TRBV3-1 (or the pseudogene TRBV3-2) and TRBJ1-6, with TRBD1 as a possible D gene (5 bases). Germline CDR1 LGHDT, CDR2 YNNKEL (reference sequence). V gave up 1 base and J gave up 7 bases, with 17 bases separating them. The CDR3 totals 17 residues. The CDR3 loop reads CASSQAGGFSLNSPLHF. DNA of the CDR3: TGTGCCAGCAGCCAAGCGGGGGGTTTCTCCCTCAATTCACCCCTCCACTTT.

The rearrangement links TRBV7-6 to TRBJ1-5; D not resolved. Germline CDR1 SGHVS, CDR2 FNYEAQ. The ends were cut back, 3 bases at V and 5 bases at J, with 5 bases in the middle. The CDR3 sequence is 12 residues long. The CDR3 here is CASSFLDQPQHF. The CDR3 nucleotides are TGTGCCAGCAGCTTCCTCGATCAGCCCCAGCATTTT.

The chain recombines TRBV19 with TRBJ2-2; perhaps TRBD1 as D (5 bases). Germline V lookup: CDR1 LNHDA, CDR2 SQIVND (reference sequence). Trimming took 3 bases from V and 0 from J, leaving 8 bases between them. This CDR3 is built from 15 residues. The CDR3 sequence: CASSIGRANTGELFF. CDR3 DNA sequence: TGTGCCAGTAGTATTGGCAGGGCGAACACCGGGGAGCTGTTTTTT.

The chain employs TRBV7-8 and TRBJ2-7, with a possible D match to TRBD1 (5 bases). The V and J ends lost 2 bases and 3 bases respectively, with 8 bases between them. Germline V gives CDR1 SGHVS, CDR2 FQNEAQ. The CDR3 runs 13 residues. The CDR3 nucleotides read TGTGCCAGCAGCTTACTACAGGACTACGAGCAGTACTTC. Protein product: CASSLLQDYEQYF.

V gene TRBV7-9 combines with J gene TRBJ1-2, with no clear D. This CDR3 has 12 amino acids. Between the trimmed V and J ends, which lost 3 bases and 3 bases, there was a span of 5 bases. CDR1 and CDR2 from the germline V gene are SEHNR and FQNEAQ (reference sequence). Here the CDR3 reads CASSLSDYGYTF. CDR3 in DNA: TGTGCCAGCAGCTTGTCAGACTATGGCTACACCTTC.

The J gene is TRBJ1-3, the V gene TRBV6-2 or TRBV6-3, with D hard to call. The CDR3 has 15 amino acids. V was trimmed by 2 bases and J by 0 bases, leaving 8 bases between them. Germline assignment: CDR1 MNHEY and CDR2 SVGEGT. The chain's CDR3 is CASSYDGFSGNTIYF. CDR3 DNA: TGTGCCAGCAGTTACGACGGGTTCTCTGGAAACACCATATATTTT.

The chain has TRBV18 and TRBJ2-2; D may be TRBD1 (7 bases). V was cut by 6 bases and J by 2 bases, with 22 bases left in between. Germline V gene sequence: CDR1 KGHSH, CDR2 LQKENI. The length of the CDR3 is 18 residues. CDR3 region: CASSRRMAGQSNTGELFF. CDR3 nucleotides: TGTGCCAGCTCTCGTCGGATGGCGGGACAGAGTAACACCGGGGAGCTGTTTTTT. Complete variable domain (other parts from reference TRBV18 and TRBJ2-2): NAGVMQNPRHLVRRRGQEARLRCSPMKGHSHVYWYRQLPEEGLKFMVYLQKENIIDESGMPKERFSAEFPKEGPSILRIQQVVRGDSAAYFCASSRRMAGQSNTGELFFGEGSRLTVL.

The J gene is TRBJ1-2, the V gene TRBV23-1; D gene unclear. TRBV23-1 is identified as an open reading frame with a role that is uncertain. The CDR3 runs 15 residues. V lost 4 bases and J 0 bases, leaving 12 bases between the germline ends. The CDR3 region is CASSPLEASNYGYTF. The CDR3 DNA reads as TGCGCCAGCAGTCCTTTAGAGGCTTCTAACTATGGCTACACCTTC.

Note on this clone: This same CDR3 is encoded by further DNA sequences in the sample. The chain is built from TRBV7-2 and TRBJ2-1; TRBD2 might be the D (7 bases). Germline-derived CDR1 and CDR2 are SGHTA and FQGNSA. The V end was cut by 0 bases, the J end by 2 bases, with 8 bases between. This CDR3 is 15 amino acids long. As DNA, the CDR3 is TGTGCCAGCAGCTTAGCCGGGGGGCCCTACAATGAGCAGTTCTTC. It is translated as CASSLAGGPYNEQFF.

The CDR3 bases are TGCAGCGTTGAGTTCCTCCTAGCGGGAGCGGTAATAGGCACAGATACGCAGTATTTT. Translation: CSVEFLLAGAVIGTDTQYF. The chain is built from TRBV29-1 and TRBJ2-3; 10 nucleotides align to TRBD2. Trimming cost V 3 bases and J 1 base; bases outside gene matches: 16. From germline, CDR1 is SQVTM and CDR2 ANQGSEA. The CDR3 has 19 residues.

This clone was counted only a few times. The rearrangement links TRBV2 to TRBJ1-6, with 9 bases aligning to TRBD1. Germline assignment: CDR1 SNHLY and CDR2 FYNNEI. There are 16 residues in the CDR3. Trimming took 7 bases from V and 7 from J; bases not matched to a gene: 11. The CDR3 DNA is TGTGCCAGCACGAGGGATGGGACAGGGAAAAATTCACCCCTCCACTTT. This codes for CASTRDGTGKNSPLHF.

The CDR3 sequence is CASSPQGQGEAFF. CDR3 sequence (DNA): TGTGCCAGCAGCCCTCAGGGACAAGGGGAAGCTTTCTTT. J is TRBJ1-1 and V is TRBV14, with a possible D match to TRBD1 (6 bases). The germline V and J ends were trimmed by 4 bases and 8 bases, with 14 bases remaining between them. The length of the CDR3 is 13 residues. Germline V gene lookup returns CDR1 SGHDN and CDR2 FVKESK.

The genes are TRBV13 and TRBJ2-3; 13 bases match TRBD2. Per the germline V gene, CDR1 is PRHDT and CDR2 is FYEKMQ (reference sequence). CDR3 length: 17 residues. V shed 6 bases and J 2 bases; nucleotides not matched to a gene: 8. CDR3 sequence: CASSHPGLAGHTDTQYF. The CDR3 DNA is TGTGCCAGCAGTCACCCGGGACTAGCGGGGCACACAGATACGCAGTATTTT.

The rearrangement links TRBV15 to TRBJ2-3, with a tentative D call TRBD1 (6 bases). V lost 9 bases, J lost 2 bases, and 12 bases lay in between. The CDR3 length is 13 residues. CDR1 and CDR2 (germline): LNHNV, YYDKDF (reference sequence). DNA of the CDR3: TGTGCCACGGGGGCAAGGGCCACAGATACGCAGTATTTT. Translated: CATGARATDTQYF.

J is TRBJ2-3 and V is TRBV28; 8 positions agree with TRBD1. Germline assignment: CDR1 MDHEN and CDR2 SYDVKM. V shed 4 bases and J 1 base; nucleotides not matched to a gene: 1. CDR3 length: 14 amino acids. The CDR3 here is CASSSTGGTDTQYF. DNA for the CDR3: TGTGCCAGCAGTTCGACAGGGGGCACAGATACGCAGTATTTT.

The V and J genes are TRBV5-4 and TRBJ2-5; D may be TRBD2 (5 bases). The CDR3 is 14 amino acids. V was shortened by 4 bases and J by 2 bases, with 12 bases between the two germline ends. The germline CDR1 and CDR2 sequences are SGHNT and YYREEE (reference sequence). CDR3 sequence reads: CASSRKGEQETQYF. The CDR3 bases are TGTGCCAGCAGCCGAAAGGGAGAACAAGAGACCCAGTACTTC.